What follows is one T cell receptor (beta chain) and its context. Its antigen is undetermined. Constant-segment primers served in 5'RACE that generated TCR alpha and TCR beta cDNA libraries bearing sample barcodes and UMIs. One entry per CDR3 protein, called by TCRdb with MiXCR from the 5' RACE reads. Of 70,000 to 100,000 distinct CDR3 sequences in the sample, about 16% were seen once. The source of the sample is a study of T-cell memory formation after mild COVID-19. For the study at large: For the most part, TCR clusters were specific to one donor. Study-wide results and limits: Mainly CM and EM harbored the contracting CD4+ clones; mainly EMRA harbored the CD8+ ones. Cross-reactive memory appears to have joined, as suggested by some responding clones showing up in pre-infection memory.

The sample comprised PBMCs or a T cell subset sorted from them (not recorded which). The clonotype originates from a young man who had mild COVID-19 (a few samples of this study predate the infection). Cell type and time point are not known.

The chain's CDR3 is CSVPDIRNTEAFF. For the CDR3, the DNA is TGCAGCGTCCCGGACATAAGGAACACTGAAGCTTTCTTT. The genes are TRBV29-1 and TRBJ1-1, with D maybe TRBD1 (5 bases). The V gene lost 6 bases and the J gene lost 1 base, with 12 bases spanning the gap. The CDR3 runs to 13 residues. CDR1 is SQVTM, CDR2 ANQGSEA, per germline.